The 2 T cell receptor beta chains presented below share a single source sample, sequenced in a study of blood T cell repertoires in COVID-19. Using immunoSEQ multiplex PCR, the repertoire was profiled, and TCRdb retains in-frame clones only, with some absent. The sample has about 220,000 clones, about 80% seen once; the top ten hold 1.3%. Input material: PBMCs or T cells enriched from blood (not recorded which). The receptors shown here come from a woman aged 40 to 49 with acute COVID-19.

The V gene is TRBV2, the J gene TRBJ2-6; possibly TRBD1 for D (5 bases). The CDR3 totals 19 residues. CDR1 is SNHLY and CDR2 is FYNNEI in the germline V gene. Trimming stripped 6 bases from V and 2 bases from J, with 23 bases between. CDR3 region: CASSSKRAGRRAGANVLTF. The DNA of the CDR3 is TGTGCCAGCAGCTCTAAAAGAGCAGGGCGACGGGCTGGGGCCAACGTCCTGACTTTC. The full variable domain, in which reference TRBV2 and TRBJ2-6 provide the parts outside the CDR3, is EPEVTQTPSHQVTQMGQEVILRCVPISNHLYFYWYRQILGQKVEFLVSFYNNEISEKSEIFDDQFSVERPDGSNFTLKIRSTKLEDSAMYFCASSSKRAGRRAGANVLTFGAGSRLTVL.

This clone was counted a few times. The chain employs TRBV30 and TRBJ2-3; possible D gene TRBD2, 6 bases. This CDR3 is built from 14 residues. Germline V lookup: CDR1 GTSNPN, CDR2 SVGIG (reference sequence). V lost 1 base to trimming and J lost 4 bases, with 12 bases between them. DNA of the CDR3: TGTGCCTGGAGTGCCGGGACTTCGGCAGATACGCAGTATTTT. Its translation is CAWSAGTSADTQYF.